A selection of T cell receptor beta chains follows, all from one sample in a study of blood T cell repertoires in COVID-19. Assay used: immunoSEQ multiplex PCR; TCRdb lists only in-frame clones, some missing. Here the sample spans about 130,000 clones, 83% being singletons. The sequencing sample was made of PBMCs or T cells enriched from blood (not recorded which). These receptors came from a young man who had recovered from COVID-19. The CDR3 runs from the conserved cysteine through the conserved F or W.

V	J	CDR3
TRBV5-4	TRBJ2-3	CASSLGGASTDTQYF
TRBV28	TRBJ1-3	CASSRGDRVKNTIYF
TRBV29-1	TRBJ2-5	CSLRSGNQETQYF
TRBV6-5	TRBJ1-6	CASSSGVGSPLHF
TRBV5-6	TRBJ1-1	CASSGTGEGNTEAFF
TRBV12-3/TRBV12-4	TRBJ1-6	CASSLVQGSPLHF
TRBV11-2	TRBJ2-6	CASSTRDSSGANVLTF
TRBV10-1	TRBJ2-1	CASSDTYNEQFF
TRBV19	TRBJ2-1	CASSIRPRPRLAGDSSYNEQFF
TRBV18	TRBJ1-1	CASSPETDPNTEAFF
TRBV21-1	TRBJ1-1	CASSNLGTGGANTEAFF
TRBV18	TRBJ1-3	CASSPPGNGNTIYF
TRBV6-5	TRBJ1-5	CASRRDSNQPQHF
TRBV5-1	TRBJ1-1	CASSLGQTMNTEAFF
TRBV9	TRBJ2-3	CASSEATSPTDTQYF
TRBV10-2	TRBJ1-2	CASPTGKNYGYTF
TRBV27	TRBJ1-3	CASSLLGSPGNTIYF
TRBV5-1	TRBJ1-1	CASSRGFKDTEAFF
TRBV5-1	TRBJ2-3	CASSVLAGAVTDTQYF
TRBV5-4	TRBJ2-1	CASSPSQAGGWNEQFF
TRBV4-2	TRBJ2-1	CASSRGRTSGKNEQFF
TRBV7-9	TRBJ1-2	CASSTTGGQGGYTF
TRBV2	TRBJ2-5	CASMEDRSGETQYF
TRBV2	TRBJ2-3	CASSEVGTGADTQYF
TRBV5-5	TRBJ1-4	CASSSETGANEKLFF
TRBV29-1	TRBJ2-1	CSVEPTYNEQFF
TRBV9	TRBJ2-3	CASSATSTDTQYF
TRBV21-1	TRBJ2-7	CASSNPCEQYF
TRBV11-2	TRBJ2-3	CASSSRVAGTTDTQYF
TRBV5-6	TRBJ1-5	CASSSRSDRGGQPQHF
TRBV11-3	TRBJ2-2	CASSQTVANTGELFF
TRBV6-1	TRBJ1-1	CASSEAVRVGEAFF
TRBV5-1	TRBJ2-5	CASSQGSGETQYF
TRBV5-4	TRBJ1-5	CASSPGTGDNQPQHF
TRBV5-8	TRBJ1-1	CASSPAGRLNTEAFF
TRBV4-1	TRBJ2-6	CASSHTRGGPSGANVLTF
TRBV9	TRBJ1-4	CASSFAGQGNEKLFF
TRBV12-3/TRBV12-4	TRBJ1-1	CASSWQGNTEAFF
TRBV5-1	TRBJ1-3	CASSLSGHTSGNTIYF
TRBV10-3	TRBJ1-5	CAIKDTNSNQPQHF
TRBV19	TRBJ1-1	CASSITGRNTEAFF
TRBV19	TRBJ1-1	CASSSTGFTEAFF
TRBV11-2	TRBJ2-5	CASSLWASRSGEKETQYF
TRBV6-7	TRBJ1-5	CASSFMDRGRGYSNQPQHF
TRBV6-6	TRBJ2-5	CASSPLTSPGVETQYF
TRBV3-1/TRBV3-2	TRBJ1-2	CASSQAGTAGDAYGYTF